Presented here are 27 T cell receptor beta chains from one specimen sequenced in a study of a mutant IDH1 vaccine in newly diagnosed glioma. Sequencing used immunoSEQ multiplex PCR; TCRdb keeps in-frame clones, though not all of them. The sample has some 50,000 clones; approximately 92% are singletons. This sample's time point: week 35, safety follow-up. Each vaccine dose was 300 ug of mutant IDH1 20-mer peptide, with topical imiquimod. For these TCRs, the target antigens are not known. The sequences come from PBMCs, collected from a glioma patient whose treatment included an IDH1 peptide vaccine. The receptor source for this set is a man aged 50-60 years with glioma.

This clone is a singleton in its sample. CDR3 protein: CASSQLQRGPVETQYF. The CDR3 nucleotides read TGTGCCAGCAGCCAATTGCAAAGGGGGCCGGTGGAGACCCAGTACTTC. The chain combines TRBV14 with TRBJ2-5; TRBD1 matches at 7 bases. Per germline, CDR1 SGHDN and CDR2 FVKESK. This CDR3 contains 16 residues. J gave up 5 bases and V 2 bases, and 11 bases lay outside the gene matches.

The CDR3 DNA follows: TGCGCCAGCAGTGAGAAGGTAGCGGGTACCCAGTTCTTC. This gives the protein CASSEKVAGTQFF. This chain uses TRBV10-1 with TRBJ2-1; 7 bases fit TRBD2. From germline, CDR1 is WNHNN and CDR2 SYGVQD (reference sequence). This CDR3 contains 13 residues. With 2 bases clipped from V and 13 bases from J, the junction kept 8 bases outside the gene matches.

Only one count was recorded for this clone. DNA of the CDR3: TGTGCCAGCAGCTTAGGGTTTGGGGGAGGCTACAATGAGCAGTTCTTC. Translated: CASSLGFGGGYNEQFF. J is TRBJ2-1 and V is TRBV13, with D possibly being TRBD2 (6 bases). The CDR3 runs 16 residues. CDR1 PRHDT and CDR2 FYEKMQ come from the germline V gene (reference sequence). Trimming took 0 bases from V and 3 from J, leaving 12 bases between them.

The V call is TRBV7-9, the J call TRBJ2-5; 7 bases align to TRBD2. CDR1 SEHNR and CDR2 FQNEAQ come from the germline V gene (reference sequence). The length of the CDR3 is 15 residues. J was trimmed by 2 bases and V by 4 bases; bases with no gene match: 7. The CDR3 spells CASSSRRREQETQYF. The CDR3 DNA follows: TGTGCCAGCAGCTCCCGTCGGCGGGAGCAAGAGACCCAGTACTTC.

The chain links TRBV6-1 to TRBJ1-1; D is undetermined. Germline CDR1 reads MNHNS; CDR2 reads SASEGT. The V end was cut by 6 bases, the J end by 5 bases, with 10 bases between. The CDR3 is 12 residues long. CDR3: CASRGVETEAFF. The CDR3 region has the DNA TGTGCCAGCAGGGGAGTAGAGACTGAAGCTTTCTTT.

This clone has a single count. The chain uses TRBV28 and TRBJ2-5, with a tentative D call TRBD2 (5 bases). This CDR3 is built from 15 residues. V was cut by 5 bases and J by 4 bases, with 17 bases left in between. Germline assignment: CDR1 MDHEN and CDR2 SYDVKM. The CDR3 DNA reads TGTGCCAGCAGTGAGTCAACGGGAAAGGGAGAGACCCAGTACTTC. This codes for CASSESTGKGETQYF.

The chain joins TRBV2 to TRBJ2-2; 7 bases match TRBD1. The trim removed 2 bases at V and 3 bases at J, leaving 3 bases unmatched. This CDR3 region has 15 residues. Germline assignment: CDR1 SNHLY and CDR2 FYNNEI. The CDR3 spells CASSERDRHTGELFF. In DNA, the CDR3 is TGTGCCAGCAGTGAAAGGGACAGACACACCGGGGAGCTGTTTTTT.

The chain couples TRBV30 to TRBJ2-1; 10 nucleotides align to TRBD2. The V gene's germline CDR1 is GTSNPN and CDR2 SVGIG (reference sequence). The CDR3 is 15 amino acids. V shed 4 bases and J 4 bases; nucleotides not matched to a gene: 7. CDR3 sequence reads: CAWTRTSGSYNEQFF. DNA for the CDR3: TGTGCCTGGACCCGGACTAGCGGATCTTACAATGAGCAGTTCTTC.

CDR3 loop: CASSQTTGVVSPLHF. The DNA of the CDR3 is TGTGCCAGCAGCCAAACTACAGGGGTGGTTTCACCCCTCCACTTT. The gene calls are TRBV4-2 and TRBJ1-6, with 7 bases matching TRBD1. V was pared by 2 bases and J by 9 bases, with 7 bases of the junction left unmatched. This CDR3 contains 15 residues. CDR1 LGHNA and CDR2 YNFKEQ come from the germline V gene.

The chain couples TRBV7-9 to TRBJ2-3; the match to TRBD2 covers 13 bases. Germline assignment: CDR1 SEHNR and CDR2 FQNEAQ (reference sequence). V was pared by 5 bases and J by 5 bases, with 4 bases of the junction left unmatched. CDR3 length equals 15 residues. CDR3 bases: TGTGCCAGCAGCCGGACTAGCGGGAGTATAGATACGCAGTATTTT. Translation: CASSRTSGSIDTQYF.

This clone turned up a few times. The chain links TRBV9 to TRBJ1-2, with D tentatively TRBD1 (5 bases). The length of the CDR3 is 15 residues. The V end was cut by 4 bases, the J end by 4 bases, with 17 bases between. CDR1 is SGDLS and CDR2 is YYNGEE in the germline V gene. CDR3: CASSSPSQGAYGYTF. DNA for the CDR3: TGTGCCAGCAGCTCCCCCTCGCAGGGAGCCTATGGCTACACCTTC.

The chain links TRBV6-6 to TRBJ2-2; D is perhaps TRBD2 (6 bases). Trimming removed 4 bases from V and 2 bases from J, with 11 bases in between. The CDR3 spans 15 residues. Per germline, CDR1 MNHNY and CDR2 SVGAGI (reference sequence). The CDR3: CASSSGEINTGELFF. DNA for the CDR3: TGTGCCAGCAGTTCGGGAGAAATAAACACCGGGGAGCTGTTTTTT.

This clone was recorded once. The V gene is TRBV5-5, the J gene TRBJ2-7; 7 bases align to TRBD1. The CDR3 consists of 14 residues. Germline V gene sequence: CDR1 SGHKS, CDR2 YYEKEE (reference sequence). V trimming: 2 bases; J trimming: 4 bases; junction bases outside the gene matches: 6. The CDR3 region is CASSFAGGSYEQYF. The CDR3 region has the DNA TGTGCCAGCAGCTTTGCAGGGGGTAGTTACGAGCAGTACTTC.

This chain uses TRBV7-9 with TRBJ2-5; D call uncertain. V was clipped by 3 bases and J by 5 bases, with 16 bases between them. The CDR3 is 15 residues long. Looked up from germline, CDR1 is SEHNR and CDR2 is FQNEAQ (reference sequence). The CDR3 reads CASSFPSWVSETQYF. CDR3 DNA sequence: TGTGCCAGCAGCTTCCCCTCGTGGGTCAGCGAGACCCAGTACTTC.

The V call is TRBV9, the J call TRBJ2-6; 10 bases map to TRBD1. V shed 3 bases, J shed 2 bases, and the junction held 8 bases outside the gene matches. The CDR3 runs to 18 residues. Germline lookup yields CDR1 SGDLS and CDR2 YYNGEE. The CDR3: CASSGTGGSGAGANVLTF. CDR3 nucleotides: TGTGCCAGCAGCGGGACAGGGGGTAGCGGGGCTGGGGCCAACGTCCTGACTTTC.

The CDR3 bases are TGTGCCAGCAGTCCAGGGGCTCTTAGCAATCAGCCCCAGCATTTT. Its protein is CASSPGALSNQPQHF. The rearrangement uses TRBV2 and TRBJ1-5; D possibly corresponds to TRBD1 (6 bases). Germline-derived CDR1 and CDR2 are SNHLY and FYNNEI. V was trimmed by 5 bases and J by 0 bases, leaving 11 bases between them. The length of the CDR3 is 15 residues. The complete variable domain, with remaining parts taken from reference TRBV2 and TRBJ1-5, reads EPEVTQTPSHQVTQMGQEVILRCVPISNHLYFYWYRQILGQKVEFLVSFYNNEISEKSEIFDDQFSVERPDGSNFTLKIRSTKLEDSAMYFCASSPGALSNQPQHFGDGTRLSIL.

The chain is built from TRBV28 and TRBJ1-2; D uncertain. Germline V lookup: CDR1 MDHEN, CDR2 SYDVKM. V shed 3 bases and J shed 4 bases, with 6 bases lying between them. The CDR3 loop spans 12 amino acids. DNA of the CDR3: TGTGCCAGCAGTTTCCTGGCCTATGGCTACACCTTC. Translated: CASSFLAYGYTF.

This chain links TRBV4-3 with TRBJ1-5; D remains unclear. Trimming took off 0 bases at V and 10 bases at J, with 16 bases between the two ends. The CDR3 consists of 15 residues. Germline V CDR1 and CDR2: LGHNA, YSLEER. DNA of the CDR3: TGCGCCAGCAGCCAAGAACGAGCAAAAGACATCCCCCAGCATTTT. Its protein is CASSQERAKDIPQHF.

The V and J genes are TRBV6-5 and TRBJ1-4, with TRBD1 as a possible D gene (5 bases). Trimming cost V 8 bases and J 16 bases, with 20 bases left between them. CDR1 is MNHEY, CDR2 SVGAGI, per germline. The CDR3 loop spans 12 amino acids. CDR3 sequence (DNA): TGTGCCAGCTGGGACCCATCGGGAAAGTGGTTTTTT. Amino acids: CASWDPSGKWFF.

The chain couples TRBV2 to TRBJ2-1; D gene ambiguous. The CDR3 consists of 14 residues. V gave up 5 bases and J gave up 2 bases, with 10 bases separating them. Germline lookup yields CDR1 SNHLY and CDR2 FYNNEI. The CDR3 sequence is CASSLPSPYNEQFF. The CDR3 DNA follows: TGTGCCAGCAGTCTCCCCTCCCCCTACAATGAGCAGTTCTTC. Combining the CDR3 with reference TRBV2 and TRBJ2-1 gives the whole variable domain EPEVTQTPSHQVTQMGQEVILRCVPISNHLYFYWYRQILGQKVEFLVSFYNNEISEKSEIFDDQFSVERPDGSNFTLKIRSTKLEDSAMYFCASSLPSPYNEQFFGPGTRLTVL.

This chain joins TRBV7-9 and TRBJ1-1; D ambiguous. The V and J ends lost 6 bases and 2 bases respectively, with 7 bases between them. The CDR3 consists of 12 residues. Germline V lookup: CDR1 SEHNR, CDR2 FQNEAQ (reference sequence). CDR3 protein: CASRRLNTEAFF. CDR3 DNA sequence: TGTGCCAGCAGGCGCCTCAACACTGAAGCTTTCTTT.

This rearrangement joins TRBV9 to TRBJ1-2, with TRBD1 matching 8 bases. CDR3 length equals 15 residues. CDR1 and CDR2 (germline): SGDLS, YYNGEE. The trim removed 4 bases at V and 5 bases at J, leaving 10 bases unmatched. The CDR3 loop is CASSTQTGAQYGYTF. The CDR3 DNA reads as TGTGCCAGCAGCACTCAGACAGGGGCACAGTATGGCTACACCTTC.

This clone is a singleton in its sample. This sequence joins TRBV27 and TRBJ2-7; the D gene is possibly TRBD2 (5 bases). V lost 1 base and J 0 bases, leaving 10 bases between the germline ends. CDR1 and CDR2 from the germline V gene are MNHEY and SMNVEV (reference sequence). This CDR3 is built from 15 residues. CDR3: CASSLLMGSSYEQYF. In DNA form, the CDR3 reads TGTGCCAGCAGTTTATTGATGGGGAGCTCCTACGAGCAGTACTTC.

The CDR3 coding sequence is TGCGCCAGCAGCCGGGACTTGACAGTCGGGGAGCTGTTTTTT. Its protein is CASSRDLTVGELFF. This chain links TRBV5-1 with TRBJ2-2; possible D gene TRBD2, 6 bases. Germline V gene lookup returns CDR1 SGHRS and CDR2 YFSETQ. The CDR3 is made up of 14 amino acids. The germline V and J ends were trimmed by 4 bases and 7 bases, with 14 bases remaining between them.

The rearrangement links TRBV9 to TRBJ2-7, with D tentatively TRBD1 (7 bases). The CDR3 covers 14 residues. The ends were cut back, 3 bases at V and 3 bases at J, with 13 bases in the middle. Germline lookup yields CDR1 SGDLS and CDR2 YYNGEE. The CDR3 loop is CASSAGGSDYEQYF. The CDR3 DNA reads as TGTGCCAGCAGCGCAGGGGGGTCTGACTACGAGCAGTACTTC.

DNA of the CDR3: TGTGCCAGCAGCCGGCGGACAGGGGGTGATTCACCCCTCCACTTT. Translation: CASSRRTGGDSPLHF. The genes are TRBV6-5 and TRBJ1-6; TRBD1 agrees at 10 bases. V shed 6 bases, J shed 8 bases, and the junction held 7 bases outside the gene matches. The CDR3 extends over 15 amino acids. CDR1 and CDR2 from the germline V gene are MNHEY and SVGAGI.

This chain uses TRBV6-1 with TRBJ2-7, with D possibly being TRBD1 (5 bases). The CDR3 runs 15 residues. V lost 5 bases and J lost 1, with 15 bases in between. Germline CDR1 MNHNS, CDR2 SASEGT. CDR3: CASSRRAVVSYEQYF. The DNA for the CDR3 is TGTGCCAGCAGTCGCAGGGCGGTCGTGTCCTACGAGCAGTACTTC.